These T cell receptor beta chains were read from a single sample in a study of blood T cell repertoires in COVID-19. Some clones are missing from TCRdb's copy, which holds only in-frame ones; the method was immunoSEQ multiplex PCR. This sample has around 300,000 clones, with approximately 91% found just once. The sample comprised PBMCs or T cells enriched from blood (not recorded which). Receptors originate from a woman aged 40 to 55 who had recovered from COVID-19. CDR3s include the opening cysteine and the closing phenylalanine or tryptophan. The D gene is left open where the match is weak. Clone size is shown for a subset of rows, as once, few, many or a class of expanded clone.

>TRBV4-3|TRBD2|TRBJ2-7|.
TGCGCCAGCAGCGCAGGACTAGCGTATATCTACGAGCAGTACTTC
CASSAGLAYIYEQYF
>TRBV27|.|TRBJ1-6|.
TGTGCCAGCAGTCCGAGCTCCTATAATTCACCCCTCCACTTT
CASSPSSYNSPLHF
>TRBV5-1|.|TRBJ1-1|.
TGCGCCAGCAGCGATGGACTATACAGTCGAGCTTTCTTT
CASSDGLYSRAFF
>TRBV5-1|.|TRBJ2-3|once
TGCGCCAGCAGCTTGGAGGCTAGAGTTAGCACAGATACGCAGTATTTT
CASSLEARVSTDTQYF
>TRBV6-5|.|TRBJ2-7|.
TGTGCCAGCAGTTACCGCCTATTTGGCTCCTACGAGCAGTACTTC
CASSYRLFGSYEQYF
>TRBV7-9|.|TRBJ1-1|.
TGTGCCAGCAGCCTACACACGGGATTGGAAGCTTTCTTT
CASSLHTGLEAFF
>TRBV6-5|.|TRBJ1-2|.
TGTGCCAGCAGTTACGGTCTGGCGGGGGGCTACACCTTC
CASSYGLAGGYTF
>TRBV5-1|.|TRBJ1-1|.
TGCGCCAGCAGCGGAGGGGCAGTTTCGAACACTGAAGCTTTCTTT
CASSGGAVSNTEAFF
>TRBV5-1|TRBD1|TRBJ2-2|.
TGCGCCAGCAGCGTAGACAGGGTGAACACCGGGGAGCTGTTTTTT
CASSVDRVNTGELFF
>TRBV29-1|.|TRBJ2-7|once
TGCAGCGTTGAGGACAGACCCTACGAGCAGTACTTC
CSVEDRPYEQYF
>TRBV6-2/TRBV6-3|.|TRBJ1-1|.
TGTGCCAGCAGTAGGGGATTGGAAGCTTTCTTT
CASSRGLEAFF
>TRBV3-1/TRBV3-2|.|TRBJ2-1|.
TGTGCCAGCAGCCTTCCAGGGCGCAGTGAGCAGTTCTTC
CASSLPGRSEQFF
>TRBV29-1|.|TRBJ1-1|.
TGCAGCACCCGACCGGACAGGAACACTGAAGCTTTCTTT
CSTRPDRNTEAFF
>TRBV29-1|.|TRBJ2-1|.
TGCAGCGTTGAATTCGGCGGGGCCTACAATGAGCAGTTCTTC
CSVEFGGAYNEQFF
>TRBV4-1|.|TRBJ2-1|.
TGCGCCAGCAGCCAACTAACTGCGGCAGCCTACAATGAGCAGTTCTTC
CASSQLTAAAYNEQFF
>TRBV6-5|TRBD1|TRBJ1-1|.
TGTGCCAGCCGGGACAGGGGGAACACTGAAGCTTTCTTT
CASRDRGNTEAFF
>TRBV13|TRBD1|TRBJ1-1|.
TGTGCCAGCAGCTCATCCGGGACAGGGGGCGCAAACACTGAAGCTTTCTTT
CASSSSGTGGANTEAFF
>TRBV7-2|TRBD2|TRBJ2-7|.
TGTGCCAGCGAACCACTAGCGGGAGGTGTCCTGCAGTACTTC
CASEPLAGGVLQYF
>TRBV6-2/TRBV6-3|TRBD1|TRBJ1-1|.
TGTGCCAGCAGCTCCTTGAGGAGACAGGGGAAAACTGAAGCTTTCTTT
CASSSLRRQGKTEAFF
>TRBV9|.|TRBJ2-7|.
TGTGCCAGCAGCCCCGGTGAATGGGAGGGGGGCTCCTATGAGCAGTACTTC
CASSPGEWEGGSYEQYF
>TRBV5-8|.|TRBJ2-3|.
TGTGCCAGCAGCTTGGAACCGACTAGCACAGATACGCAGTATTTT
CASSLEPTSTDTQYF
>TRBV30|.|TRBJ1-5|.
TGTGCCTGGAGTGTGGAACATCGCGGTGGTCAGCCCCAGCATTTT
CAWSVEHRGGQPQHF
>TRBV6-5|.|TRBJ1-2|.
TGTGCCAGCAGTCTCCTCAAGCCTGTCGCTGATGGCTACACCTTC
CASSLLKPVADGYTF
>TRBV6-6|.|TRBJ2-3|.
TGTGCCAGTGGGGGTGCAGGGGCATGGGCAGATACGCAGTATTTT
CASGGAGAWADTQYF
>TRBV4-3|.|TRBJ2-2|.
TGCGCCAGCAGCCAGCTCTCGGGGACCGGGGAGCTGTTTTTT
CASSQLSGTGELFF
>TRBV7-9|.|TRBJ2-1|.
TGTGCCAGCAGCTTATTGAGCGGATCCTACAATGAGCAGTTCTTC
CASSLLSGSYNEQFF
>TRBV7-8|TRBD2|TRBJ2-1|once
TGTGCCAGCAGCCTTAGCGGGAGGTCCTACAATGAGCAGTTCTTC
CASSLSGRSYNEQFF
>TRBV7-9|TRBD2|TRBJ2-2|.
TGTGCCAGCAGCTTAATGGCTTCTCGGGAGGGCGCGAACACCGGGGAGCTGTTTTTT
CASSLMASREGANTGELFF
>TRBV11-3|.|TRBJ2-1|.
TGTGCCAGCAGAGCCCAGGGATCCGGTGAGCAGTTCTTC
CASRAQGSGEQFF
>TRBV6-5|TRBD1|TRBJ1-2|.
TGTGCCACACAGGGGGATAGGTATGGCTACACCTTC
CATQGDRYGYTF
>TRBV4-3|TRBD1|TRBJ1-3|.
TGCGCCAGCAGCCAACGACAGGGCCCGGGAAACACCATATATTTT
CASSQRQGPGNTIYF
>TRBV29-1|TRBD1|TRBJ2-3|.
TGCAGCGTTGAGGGACAGGGGTTAACAGATACGCAGTATTTT
CSVEGQGLTDTQYF
>TRBV11-1|TRBD1|TRBJ1-2|.
TGTGCCAGCAGCCCCCGGACAGGGAACTATGGCTACACCTTC
CASSPRTGNYGYTF
>TRBV6-5|TRBD1|TRBJ1-1|.
TGTGCCAGCAGTCGACAGGGGGAGATAAAAGCTTTCTTT
CASSRQGEIKAFF
>TRBV19|TRBD1|TRBJ1-1|.
TGTGCCAGTAGTATGTCTGGGGACAGTCGGGGGATAGCTTTCTTT
CASSMSGDSRGIAFF
>TRBV7-2|.|TRBJ1-2|.
TGTGCCAGCAGCTTCGGAGAGGCAAATACCTATGGCTACACCTTC
CASSFGEANTYGYTF
>TRBV5-1|TRBD2|TRBJ2-3|.
TGCGCCAGCAGCCGGGGGACTAGCGGGGGGACAGATACGCAGTATTTT
CASSRGTSGGTDTQYF
>TRBV6-5|.|TRBJ1-1|.
TGTGCCAGCAGTTACTCAAGACGGACAGCTGAAGCTTTCTTT
CASSYSRRTAEAFF
>TRBV5-4|TRBD1|TRBJ1-1|.
TGTGCCAGCAGCTTGCCGGGACAGGGGAACACTGAAGCTTTCTTT
CASSLPGQGNTEAFF
>TRBV19|TRBD2|TRBJ2-1|once
TGTGCCAGTAGCCCTGTTGCTAGCGGGATCAATGAGCAGTTCTTC
CASSPVASGINEQFF
>TRBV30|TRBD1|TRBJ1-4|.
TGTGCCTGGAGTGTACTGGGACAGCCCGAAAAACTGTTTTTT
CAWSVLGQPEKLFF
>TRBV11-2|.|TRBJ2-5|.
TGTGCCAGCAGCTTTAGCACGACTGGGGGGGAGACCCAGTACTTC
CASSFSTTGGETQYF
>TRBV9|.|TRBJ2-2|.
TGTGCCAGCAGCGTAGGAGGAAAGGGGGAAGCGACCGGGGAGCTGTTTTTT
CASSVGGKGEATGELFF
>TRBV3-1/TRBV3-2|TRBD1|TRBJ2-2|.
TGTGCCAGCAGCCATTGGACAGGAAACACCGGGGAGCTGTTTTTT
CASSHWTGNTGELFF
>TRBV5-4|.|TRBJ1-2|.
TGTGCCAGCAGCTTGGACAGGGCCCTTTATGGCTACACCTTC
CASSLDRALYGYTF
>TRBV5-4|TRBD2|TRBJ2-5|.
TGTGCCAGCAGCCCTACTAGCGGGTGGGCCGCAGAGACCCAGTACTTC
CASSPTSGWAAETQYF
>TRBV7-3|TRBD2|TRBJ2-1|few
TGTGCCAGCAGCCGGGGGAGAGCGGGAGACCCGGGAAATGAGCAGTTCTTC
CASSRGRAGDPGNEQFF
>TRBV2|TRBD1|TRBJ1-6|.
TGTGCCAGCCTTACCCGACAGGGGAGTTCACCCCTCCACTTT
CASLTRQGSSPLHF